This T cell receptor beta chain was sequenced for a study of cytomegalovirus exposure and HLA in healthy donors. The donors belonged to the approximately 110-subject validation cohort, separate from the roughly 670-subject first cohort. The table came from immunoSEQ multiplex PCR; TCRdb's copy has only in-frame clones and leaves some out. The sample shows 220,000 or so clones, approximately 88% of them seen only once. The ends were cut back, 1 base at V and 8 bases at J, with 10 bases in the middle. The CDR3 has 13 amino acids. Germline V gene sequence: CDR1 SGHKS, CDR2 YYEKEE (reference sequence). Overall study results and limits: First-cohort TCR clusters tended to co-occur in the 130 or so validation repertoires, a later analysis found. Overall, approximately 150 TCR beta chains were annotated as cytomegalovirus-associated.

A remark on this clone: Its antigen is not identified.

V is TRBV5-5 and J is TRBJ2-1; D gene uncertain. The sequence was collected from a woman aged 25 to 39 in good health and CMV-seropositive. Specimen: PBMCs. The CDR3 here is CASSLYSSDEQFF. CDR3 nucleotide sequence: TGTGCCAGCAGCTTGTACTCCTCCGATGAGCAGTTCTTC.